The clone carrying this T cell receptor (beta chain) has a single count. Its matching antigen is unknown. The entry originates in a study of response to subunit inactivated influenza vaccine. Study-level results: The authors offered the suggestion that each seasonal influenza vaccination recruits few new T cells.

This CDR3 has 13 residues. V gave up 5 bases and J gave up 6 bases; unmatched junction bases: 4. Per germline, CDR1 MNHEY and CDR2 SVGEGT. In TCRdb, the RT-PCR reads were re-called with MiXCR into one record per CDR3 protein. The sample includes roughly 650,000 distinct CDR3 sequences, roughly 14% seen only once; the top ten take roughly 11%. This receptor was obtained from a man aged 45 to 65 who received an inactivated influenza vaccine. The V call is TRBV6-2 or TRBV6-3, the J call TRBJ2-1; 7 nucleotides match TRBD1. The sample was PBMCs from blood, taken 11 to 12 days after vaccination. CDR3 nucleotide sequence: TGTGCCAGCAGTAACAGGGGATTCAATGAGCAGTTCTTC. Its translation is CASSNRGFNEQFF.